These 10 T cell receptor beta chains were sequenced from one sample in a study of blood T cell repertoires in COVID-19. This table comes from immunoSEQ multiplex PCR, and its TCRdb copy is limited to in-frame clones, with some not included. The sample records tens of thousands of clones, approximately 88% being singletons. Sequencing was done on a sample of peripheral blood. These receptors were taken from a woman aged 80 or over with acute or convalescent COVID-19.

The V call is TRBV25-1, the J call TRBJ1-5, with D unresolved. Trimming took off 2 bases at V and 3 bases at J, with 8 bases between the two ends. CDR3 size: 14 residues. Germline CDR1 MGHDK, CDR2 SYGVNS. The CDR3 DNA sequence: TGTGCCAGCAGTGAACCCGGAGACAATCAGCCCCAGCATTTT. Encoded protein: CASSEPGDNQPQHF.

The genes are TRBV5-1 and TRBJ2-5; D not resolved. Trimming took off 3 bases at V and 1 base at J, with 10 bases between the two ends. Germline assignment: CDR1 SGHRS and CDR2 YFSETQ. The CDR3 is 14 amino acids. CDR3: CASSYFDTQETQYF. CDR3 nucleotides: TGCGCCAGCAGCTACTTCGATACCCAAGAGACCCAGTACTTC.

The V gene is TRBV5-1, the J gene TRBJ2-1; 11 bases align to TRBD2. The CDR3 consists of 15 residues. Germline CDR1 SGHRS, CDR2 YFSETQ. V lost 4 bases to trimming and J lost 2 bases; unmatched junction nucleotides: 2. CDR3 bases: TGCGCCAGCAGCCCGGGACTAGCGGCCTACAATGAGCAGTTCTTC. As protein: CASSPGLAAYNEQFF.

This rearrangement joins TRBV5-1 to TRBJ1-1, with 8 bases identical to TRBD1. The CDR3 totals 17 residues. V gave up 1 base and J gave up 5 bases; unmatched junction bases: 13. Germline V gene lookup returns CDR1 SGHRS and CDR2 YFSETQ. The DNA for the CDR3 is TGCGCCAGCAGCTTGTTGACAGGGGAAAGGGTGGATACTGAAGCTTTCTTT. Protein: CASSLLTGERVDTEAFF. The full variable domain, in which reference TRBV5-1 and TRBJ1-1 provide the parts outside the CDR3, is KAGVTQTPRYLIKTRGQQVTLSCSPISGHRSVSWYQQTPGQGLQFLFEYFSETQRNKGNFPGRFSGRQFSNSRSEMNVSTLELGDSALYLCASSLLTGERVDTEAFFGQGTRLTVV.

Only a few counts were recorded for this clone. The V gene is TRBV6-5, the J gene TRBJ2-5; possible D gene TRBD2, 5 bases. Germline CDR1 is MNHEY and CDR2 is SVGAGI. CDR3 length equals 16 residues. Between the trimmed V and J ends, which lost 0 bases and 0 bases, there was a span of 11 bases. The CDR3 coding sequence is TGTGCCAGCAGTTACTCGATCTCGGGGAACCAAGAGACCCAGTACTTC. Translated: CASSYSISGNQETQYF.

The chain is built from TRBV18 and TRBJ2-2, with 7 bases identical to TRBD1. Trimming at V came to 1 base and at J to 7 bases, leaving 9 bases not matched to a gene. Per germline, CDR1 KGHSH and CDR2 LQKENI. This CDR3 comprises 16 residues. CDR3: CASSPQSDRAVGELFF. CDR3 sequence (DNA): TGTGCCAGCTCACCACAAAGTGACAGGGCGGTCGGGGAGCTGTTTTTT. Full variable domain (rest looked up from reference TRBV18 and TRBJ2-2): NAGVMQNPRHLVRRRGQEARLRCSPMKGHSHVYWYRQLPEEGLKFMVYLQKENIIDESGMPKERFSAEFPKEGPSILRIQQVVRGDSAAYFCASSPQSDRAVGELFFGEGSRLTVL.

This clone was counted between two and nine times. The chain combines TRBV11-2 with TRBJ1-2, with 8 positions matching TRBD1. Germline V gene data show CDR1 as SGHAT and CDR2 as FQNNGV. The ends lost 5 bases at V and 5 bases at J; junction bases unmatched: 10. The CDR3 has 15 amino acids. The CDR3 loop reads CASSEDRAIGYGYTF. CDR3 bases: TGTGCCAGCAGCGAGGACAGGGCCATCGGGTATGGCTACACCTTC.

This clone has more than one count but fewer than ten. The CDR3 sequence is CASSPGTGGDEQFF. The CDR3 bases are TGTGCCAGCAGCCCCGGGACAGGGGGCGATGAGCAGTTCTTC. The chain links TRBV7-3 to TRBJ2-1, with 12 positions matching TRBD1. The CDR3 consists of 14 residues. The ends lost 5 bases at V and 8 bases at J; junction bases unmatched: 4. Germline values: CDR1 SGHTA, CDR2 FQGTGA.

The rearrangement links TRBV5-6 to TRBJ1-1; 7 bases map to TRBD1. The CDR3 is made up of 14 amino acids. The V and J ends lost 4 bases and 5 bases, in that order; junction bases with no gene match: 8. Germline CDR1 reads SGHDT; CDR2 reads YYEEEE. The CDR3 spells CASSDLAGGTEAFF. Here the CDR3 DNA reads TGTGCCAGCAGCGACTTGGCAGGGGGAACTGAAGCTTTCTTT.

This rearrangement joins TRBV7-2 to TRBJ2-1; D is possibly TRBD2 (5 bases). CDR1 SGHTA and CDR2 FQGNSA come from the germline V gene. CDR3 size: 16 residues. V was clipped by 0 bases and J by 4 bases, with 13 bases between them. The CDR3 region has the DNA TGTGCCAGCAGCTTAGCGCGGGTAGGGAAGTACAATGAGCAGTTCTTC. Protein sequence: CASSLARVGKYNEQFF.